This T cell receptor (beta chain) was sequenced during a study of T cell changes during pregnancy in multiple sclerosis. Sequencing was performed with immunoSEQ multiplex PCR; in TCRdb, only in-frame clones are kept and a portion is missing. The sample consists of just under 85,000 clones, roughly nine tenths of them appearing once. The CDR3 is made up of 15 amino acids. V was clipped by 1 base and J by 1 base, with 10 bases between them. From germline, CDR1 is SGHVS and CDR2 FNYEAQ. This sequence originates from a female donor with multiple sclerosis, enrolled in a pregnancy study. This specimen was peripheral blood, taken in the first trimester of pregnancy. The V gene is TRBV7-6, the J gene TRBJ1-1; the D is unclear. The CDR3 DNA follows: TGTGCCAGCAGCTTAGAGGCCGGAGGGAACACTGAAGCTTTCTTT. As protein: CASSLEAGGNTEAFF.